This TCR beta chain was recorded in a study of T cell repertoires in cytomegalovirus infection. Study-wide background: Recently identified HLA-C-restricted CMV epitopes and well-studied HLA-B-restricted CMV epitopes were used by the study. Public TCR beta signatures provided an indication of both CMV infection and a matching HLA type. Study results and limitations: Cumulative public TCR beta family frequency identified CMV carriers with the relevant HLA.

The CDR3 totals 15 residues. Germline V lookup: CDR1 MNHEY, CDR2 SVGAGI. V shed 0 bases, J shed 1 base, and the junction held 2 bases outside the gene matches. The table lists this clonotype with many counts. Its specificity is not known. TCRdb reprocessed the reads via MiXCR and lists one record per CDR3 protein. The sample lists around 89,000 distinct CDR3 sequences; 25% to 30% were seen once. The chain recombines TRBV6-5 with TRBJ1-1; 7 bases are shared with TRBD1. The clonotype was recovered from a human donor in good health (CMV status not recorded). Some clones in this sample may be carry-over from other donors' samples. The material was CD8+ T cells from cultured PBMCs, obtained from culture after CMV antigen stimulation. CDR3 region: CASSYSRTGNTEAFF. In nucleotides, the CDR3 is TGTGCCAGCAGTTACTCGAGGACAGGGAACACTGAAGCTTTCTTT.